This TCR beta chain was obtained from a study of CD8+ T cells in alopecia areata. In each case, RNA was isolated and then reverse transcribed into cDNA as the sequencing template. TCRdb's table, derived via immunoSEQ multiplex PCR, lists solely in-frame clones and lacks some. This table has approximately 150,000 clones, around 55% appearing once. Comments on this clone: What it recognizes is unknown.

The CDR3 totals 15 residues. V was cut by 7 bases and J by 5 bases, with 18 bases left in between. Germline loops: CDR1 SGHRS, CDR2 YFSETQ. Study-wide findings and caveats: Clonality in lesional scalp, especially alopecia totalis/universalis, exceeded that of normal scalp. The study also sequences resident alphabeta T cells of normal skin in scalp samples.

The clonotype originates from a human donor in good health. The specimen was CD4+ T cells sorted from blood. The rearrangement uses TRBV5-1 and TRBJ2-2, with a possible D match to TRBD1 (6 bases). The CDR3 here is CASDPGRGTTGELFF. The CDR3 DNA sequence: TGCGCCAGCGACCCAGGCAGGGGTACGACCGGGGAGCTGTTTTTT. Complete variable domain (other parts from reference TRBV5-1 and TRBJ2-2): KAGVTQTPRYLIKTRGQQVTLSCSPISGHRSVSWYQQTPGQGLQFLFEYFSETQRNKGNFPGRFSGRQFSNSRSEMNVSTLELGDSALYLCASDPGRGTTGELFFGEGSRLTVL.